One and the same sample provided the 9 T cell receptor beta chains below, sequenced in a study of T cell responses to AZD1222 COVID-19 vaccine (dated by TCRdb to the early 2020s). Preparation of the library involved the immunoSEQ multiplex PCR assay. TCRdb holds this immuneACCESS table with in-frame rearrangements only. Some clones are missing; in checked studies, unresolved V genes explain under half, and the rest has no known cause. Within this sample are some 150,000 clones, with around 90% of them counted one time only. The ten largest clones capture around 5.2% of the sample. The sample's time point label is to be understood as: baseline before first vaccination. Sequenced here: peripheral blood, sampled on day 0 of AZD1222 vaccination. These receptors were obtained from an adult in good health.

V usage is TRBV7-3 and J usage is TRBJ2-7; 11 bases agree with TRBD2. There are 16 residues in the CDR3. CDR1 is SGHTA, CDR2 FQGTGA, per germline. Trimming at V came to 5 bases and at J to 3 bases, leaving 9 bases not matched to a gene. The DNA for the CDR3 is TGTGCCAGCAGCCCCCCGGGGACTAGCGGACTCTACGAGCAGTACTTC. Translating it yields CASSPPGTSGLYEQYF.

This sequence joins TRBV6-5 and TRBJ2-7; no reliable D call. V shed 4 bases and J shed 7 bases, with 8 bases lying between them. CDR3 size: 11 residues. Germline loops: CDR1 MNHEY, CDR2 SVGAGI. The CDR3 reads CASSFDREQYF. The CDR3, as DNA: TGTGCCAGCAGTTTCGACCGGGAGCAGTACTTC.

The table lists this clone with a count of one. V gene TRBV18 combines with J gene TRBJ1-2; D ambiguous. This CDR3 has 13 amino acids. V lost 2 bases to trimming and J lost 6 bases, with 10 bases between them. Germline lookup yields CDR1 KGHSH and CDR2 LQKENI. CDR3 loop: CASSPRETDGYTF. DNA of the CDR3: TGTGCCAGCTCACCAAGGGAAACGGATGGCTACACCTTC.

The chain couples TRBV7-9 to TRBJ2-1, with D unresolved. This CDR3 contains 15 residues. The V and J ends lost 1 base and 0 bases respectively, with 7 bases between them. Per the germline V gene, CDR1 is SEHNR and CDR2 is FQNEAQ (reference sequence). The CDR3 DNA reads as TGTGCCAGCAGCTTAGGCCCGAGCTCCTACAATGAGCAGTTCTTC. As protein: CASSLGPSSYNEQFF.

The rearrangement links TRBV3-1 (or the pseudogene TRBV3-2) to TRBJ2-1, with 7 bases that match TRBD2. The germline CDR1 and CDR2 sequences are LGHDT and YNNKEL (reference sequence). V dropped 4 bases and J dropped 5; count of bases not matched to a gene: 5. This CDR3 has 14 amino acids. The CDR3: CASSPFSGNNEQFF. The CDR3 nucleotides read TGTGCCAGCAGCCCCTTCAGCGGGAACAATGAGCAGTTCTTC.

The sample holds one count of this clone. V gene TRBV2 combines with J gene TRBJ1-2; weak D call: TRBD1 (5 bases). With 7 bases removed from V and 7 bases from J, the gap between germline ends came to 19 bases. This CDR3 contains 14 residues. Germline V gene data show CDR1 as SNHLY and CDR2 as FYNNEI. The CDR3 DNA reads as TGTGCCAGCACCCGGGAGGTTCAGGGTGGTGGCTACACCTTC. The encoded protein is CASTREVQGGGYTF. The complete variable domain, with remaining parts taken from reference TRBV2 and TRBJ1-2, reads EPEVTQTPSHQVTQMGQEVILRCVPISNHLYFYWYRQILGQKVEFLVSFYNNEISEKSEIFDDQFSVERPDGSNFTLKIRSTKLEDSAMYFCASTREVQGGGYTFGSGTRLTVV.

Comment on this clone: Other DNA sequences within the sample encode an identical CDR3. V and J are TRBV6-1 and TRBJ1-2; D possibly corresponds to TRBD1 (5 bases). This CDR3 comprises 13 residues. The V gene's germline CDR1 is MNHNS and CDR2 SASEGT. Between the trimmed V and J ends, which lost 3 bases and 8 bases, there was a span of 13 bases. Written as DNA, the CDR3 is TGTGCCAGCAGTGACAGGGATCGAGGGGGCTACACCTTC. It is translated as CASSDRDRGGYTF.

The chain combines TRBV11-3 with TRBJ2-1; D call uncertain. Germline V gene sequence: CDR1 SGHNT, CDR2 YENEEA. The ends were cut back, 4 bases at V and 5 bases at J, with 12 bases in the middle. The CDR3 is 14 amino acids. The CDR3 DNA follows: TGTGCCAGCAGCTCAAGGGATCTCCACAATGAGCAGTTCTTC. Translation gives CASSSRDLHNEQFF.

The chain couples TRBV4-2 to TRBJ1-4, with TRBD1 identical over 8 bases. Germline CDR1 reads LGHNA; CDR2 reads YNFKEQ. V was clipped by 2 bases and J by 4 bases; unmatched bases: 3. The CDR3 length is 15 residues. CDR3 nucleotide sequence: TGTGCCAGCAGCCAACCCGGACAGGGTAATGAAAAACTGTTTTTT. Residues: CASSQPGQGNEKLFF.